This entry lists 2 T cell receptor beta chains sequenced from one sample in a study of spatial heterogeneity in lung cancer. TCRdb used MiXCR to reprocess the 5' RACE reads, holding one entry per CDR3 protein. This table has more than 60,000 distinct CDR3 sequences, 6.3% appearing once. Time point in this sample: sample taken at primary tumor resection. The specimen was PBMCs, collected at surgery. The receptors originated from a female donor with early-stage non-small cell lung cancer.

This clonotype was detected many times. The V call is TRBV7-8, the J call TRBJ2-3, with a tentative D call TRBD2 (5 bases). CDR1 and CDR2 (germline): SGHVS, FQNEAQ. The CDR3 sequence is 16 residues long. Trimming shortened V by 2 bases and J by 0 bases, and 12 bases separated the two germline ends. CDR3 region: CASSLREPTSTDTQYF. CDR3 coding DNA: TGTGCCAGCAGCTTACGGGAACCTACTAGCACAGATACGCAGTATTTT.

The chain is built from TRBV5-1 and TRBJ2-2; the D call may be TRBD1 or TRBD2 (5 bases each). The length of the CDR3 is 15 residues. Germline V gene sequence: CDR1 SGHRS, CDR2 YFSETQ. V was trimmed by 4 bases and J by 6 bases, leaving 16 bases between them. This CDR3 is CASSPGTVGSGELFF. DNA for the CDR3: TGCGCCAGCAGCCCCGGGACGGTTGGATCCGGGGAGCTGTTTTTT.